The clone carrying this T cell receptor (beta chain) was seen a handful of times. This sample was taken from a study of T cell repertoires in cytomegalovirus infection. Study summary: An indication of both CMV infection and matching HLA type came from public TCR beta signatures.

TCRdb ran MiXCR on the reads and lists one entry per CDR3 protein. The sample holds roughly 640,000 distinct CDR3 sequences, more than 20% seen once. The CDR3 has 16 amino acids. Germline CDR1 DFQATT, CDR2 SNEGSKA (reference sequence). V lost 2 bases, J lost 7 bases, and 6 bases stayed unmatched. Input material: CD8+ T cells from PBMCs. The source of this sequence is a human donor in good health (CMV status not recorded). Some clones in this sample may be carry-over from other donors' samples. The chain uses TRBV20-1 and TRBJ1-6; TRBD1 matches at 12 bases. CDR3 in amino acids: CSARKGDRGRNSPLHF. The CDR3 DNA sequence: TGCAGTGCTAGAAAGGGGGACAGGGGGCGAAATTCACCCCTCCACTTT.